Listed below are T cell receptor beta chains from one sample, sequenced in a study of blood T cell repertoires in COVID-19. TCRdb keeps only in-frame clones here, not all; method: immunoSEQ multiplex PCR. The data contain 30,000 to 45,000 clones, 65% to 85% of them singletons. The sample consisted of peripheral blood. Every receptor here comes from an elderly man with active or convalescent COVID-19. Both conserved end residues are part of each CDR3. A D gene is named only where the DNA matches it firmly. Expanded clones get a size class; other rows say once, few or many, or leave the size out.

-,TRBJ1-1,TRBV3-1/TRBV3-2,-,TGTGCCAGCAGCCAAGTGCCGGCTGAAGCTTTCTTT,CASSQVPAEAFF
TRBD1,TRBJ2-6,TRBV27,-,TGTGCCAGCAGTATATCGACAGGGTTTGCCAACGTCCTGACTTTC,CASSISTGFANVLTF
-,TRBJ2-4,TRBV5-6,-,TGTGCCAGCAGCCCTTTGCAGTCGAACAAAAACATTCAGTACTTC,CASSPLQSNKNIQYF
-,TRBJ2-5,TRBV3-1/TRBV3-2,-,TGTGCCAGCAGCTGGACTAACCAAGAGACCCAGTACTTC,CASSWTNQETQYF
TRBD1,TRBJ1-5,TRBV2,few,TGTGCCAGCAGTGAAGCGGCAGGGGGTGGCCAGCCCCAGCATTTT,CASSEAAGGGQPQHF
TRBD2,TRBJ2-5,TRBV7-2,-,TGTGCCAGCAGCTTAAGACTAGCGGGAGAAGAGACCCAGTACTTC,CASSLRLAGEETQYF
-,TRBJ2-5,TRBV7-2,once,TGTGCCAGCAGCTCCGGGGTTCGTCAAGAGACCCAGTACTTC,CASSSGVRQETQYF
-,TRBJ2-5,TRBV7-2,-,TGTGCCAGCAGGAGGGATTGGCGGCAAGAGACCCAGTACTTC,CASRRDWRQETQYF
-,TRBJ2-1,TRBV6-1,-,TGTGCCAGCAGTGATCAGGGCTTCAGCTCCTACAATGAGCAGTTCTTC,CASSDQGFSSYNEQFF
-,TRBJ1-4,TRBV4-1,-,TGCGCCAGCAGCCAAGCTCCTCGACAGGATAATGAAAAACTGTTTTTT,CASSQAPRQDNEKLFF
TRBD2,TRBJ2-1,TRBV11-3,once,TGTGCCAGCAGCGGACTAGCGGGAGTCACCTACAATGAGCAGTTCTTC,CASSGLAGVTYNEQFF
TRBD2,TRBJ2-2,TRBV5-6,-,TGTGCCAGCAGCTTGTACGGGACTAGCGTCGGGGAGCTGTTTTTT,CASSLYGTSVGELFF
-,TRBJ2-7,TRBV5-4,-,TGTGCCAGCAGCCCGGTTCAGGGTCCCTACGAGCAGTACTTC,CASSPVQGPYEQYF